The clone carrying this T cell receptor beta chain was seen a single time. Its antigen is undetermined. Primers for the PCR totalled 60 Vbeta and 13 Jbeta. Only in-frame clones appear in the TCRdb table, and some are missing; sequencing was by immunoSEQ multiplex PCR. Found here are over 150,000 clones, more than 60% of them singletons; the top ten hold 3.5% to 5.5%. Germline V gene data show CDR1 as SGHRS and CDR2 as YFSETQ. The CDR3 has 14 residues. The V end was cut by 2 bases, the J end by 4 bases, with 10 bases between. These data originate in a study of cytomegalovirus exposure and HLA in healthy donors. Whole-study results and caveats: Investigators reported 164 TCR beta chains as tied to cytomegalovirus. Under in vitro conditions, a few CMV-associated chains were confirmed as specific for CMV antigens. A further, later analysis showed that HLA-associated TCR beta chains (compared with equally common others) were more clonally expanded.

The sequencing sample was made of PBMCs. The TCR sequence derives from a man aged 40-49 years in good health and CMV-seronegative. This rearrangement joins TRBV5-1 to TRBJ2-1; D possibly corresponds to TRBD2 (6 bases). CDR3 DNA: TGCGCCAGCAGCTTCCGGGACTTATACAATGAGCAGTTCTTC. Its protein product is CASSFRDLYNEQFF.